Detailed here is one T cell receptor beta chain. These data come from a study of T cells in Graves' hyperthyroidism and ophthalmopathy. Across the whole study: Peripheral blood specimens were obtained at initial diagnosis, prior to any treatment.

The investigators amplified TCR beta CDR3 regions from RNA transcripts. HTBI primers drove first-round RT-PCR of the TCR CDR3. TCRdb fed the multiplex PCR reads into MiXCR, producing one record per CDR3 protein. The sample lists about 640,000 distinct CDR3 sequences, around 21% occurring once. Trimming pared 10 bases from V and 0 bases from J, leaving 10 bases between. Germline CDR1 MNHEY, CDR2 SMNVEV (reference sequence). The CDR3 loop spans 13 amino acids. The source is a man aged 30 to 39 with Graves' ophthalmopathy. The sequencing input was blood. The rearrangement uses TRBV27 and TRBJ2-1; no clear D. DNA for the CDR3: TGTGCCACCGCCACTAACTCCTACAATGAGCAGTTCTTC. Translating it yields CATATNSYNEQFF.